This entry lists 15 T cell receptor beta chains sequenced from one sample in a study of cytotoxic CD8 clonotypes in ibrutinib-treated CLL. Here immunoSEQ multiplex PCR was the method, and the copy in TCRdb shows in-frame clones only, minus some. In the table there are 30,000 to 40,000 clones, approximately 69% of which are singletons. Sequencing used PBMCs, obtained before ibrutinib treatment. The receptor set was obtained from a human donor with chronic lymphocytic leukemia.

This clone was detected only a few times. This chain connects TRBV5-1 to TRBJ1-3; D gene uncertain. The V gene's germline CDR1 is SGHRS and CDR2 YFSETQ. The V and J ends lost 6 bases and 2 bases respectively, with 9 bases between them. There are 13 residues in the CDR3. In DNA, the CDR3 is TGCGCCAGCACGGCAGAACCTGGAAACACCATATATTTT. It specifies CASTAEPGNTIYF. The whole variable domain, filled in from reference TRBV5-1 and TRBJ1-3, reads KAGVTQTPRYLIKTRGQQVTLSCSPISGHRSVSWYQQTPGQGLQFLFEYFSETQRNKGNFPGRFSGRQFSNSRSEMNVSTLELGDSALYLCASTAEPGNTIYFGEGSWLTVV.

This clone was counted a single time. DNA for the CDR3: TGTGCCAGCAGCGGGGACAGAGACAATGAGCAGTTCTTC. It codes for CASSGDRDNEQFF. This chain joins TRBV21-1 and TRBJ2-1; the table gives TRBD1 as D, unverified against the DNA. TRBV21-1 corresponds to a pseudogene. The CDR3 length is 13 residues.

V is TRBV18 and J is TRBJ2-1, with D possibly matching TRBD2 (5 bases). Trimming took 3 bases from V and 4 from J, leaving 13 bases between them. The germline gives CDR1 KGHSH, CDR2 LQKENI. This CDR3 is 15 amino acids long. The CDR3 is CASSPGLALYNEQFF. The CDR3 DNA follows: TGTGCCAGCTCACCCGGGTTAGCGTTATACAATGAGCAGTTCTTC. The full variable domain, in which reference TRBV18 and TRBJ2-1 provide the parts outside the CDR3, is NAGVMQNPRHLVRRRGQEARLRCSPMKGHSHVYWYRQLPEEGLKFMVYLQKENIIDESGMPKERFSAEFPKEGPSILRIQQVVRGDSAAYFCASSPGLALYNEQFFGPGTRLTVL.

V usage is TRBV15 and J usage is TRBJ2-5; 10 nucleotides agree with TRBD2. The CDR3 is 16 amino acids. The V and J ends lost 2 bases and 2 bases, in that order; junction bases with no gene match: 5. Per the germline V gene, CDR1 is LNHNV and CDR2 is YYDKDF (reference sequence). CDR3 DNA sequence: TGTGCCACCAGCAGAACAGTAGCGGGAGGACAAGAGACCCAGTACTTC. Translation gives CATSRTVAGGQETQYF.

J is TRBJ2-1 and V is TRBV5-1; 9 nucleotides align to TRBD1. The CDR3 is 17 residues long. The ends lost 0 bases at V and 9 bases at J; junction bases unmatched: 13. CDR1 and CDR2 from the germline V gene are SGHRS and YFSETQ. Here the CDR3 reads CASSLGPGGTGSREQFF. Here the CDR3 DNA reads TGCGCCAGCAGCTTGGGACCTGGTGGGACAGGGTCGCGTGAGCAGTTCTTC.

The V gene is TRBV6-5, the J gene TRBJ1-2; 7 positions agree with TRBD1. Germline loops: CDR1 MNHEY, CDR2 SVGAGI. The CDR3 extends over 11 amino acids. Trimming took 10 bases from V and 6 from J; bases not matched to a gene: 5. CDR3 DNA sequence: TGTGCCACCGCCAGGGGGGATGGCTACACCTTC. Translated: CATARGDGYTF.

V gene TRBV27 combines with J gene TRBJ2-7, with unresolved D. Trimming shortened V by 8 bases and J by 3 bases, and 14 bases separated the two germline ends. CDR1 MNHEY and CDR2 SMNVEV come from the germline V gene (reference sequence). The CDR3 has 13 residues. The CDR3 loop is CASGPWVFYEQYF. The CDR3 region has the DNA TGTGCCAGCGGGCCGTGGGTTTTCTACGAGCAGTACTTC.

The rearrangement links TRBV29-1 to TRBJ2-1, with a tentative D call TRBD1 (7 bases). Germline CDR1 reads SQVTM; CDR2 reads ANQGSEA. This CDR3 is 14 amino acids long. V was cut by 4 bases and J by 4 bases, with 14 bases left in between. The chain's CDR3 is CSVVGQGGYNEQFF. CDR3 nucleotides: TGCAGCGTTGTTGGTCAGGGGGGATACAATGAGCAGTTCTTC.

The chain is built from TRBV19 and TRBJ2-7; no definite D call. Germline V gene data show CDR1 as LNHDA and CDR2 as SQIVND (reference sequence). The CDR3 spans 14 residues. V lost 5 bases to trimming and J lost 3 bases, with 14 bases between them. The CDR3 DNA reads as TGTGCCAGTAGTCCACCAACCTTGGACTACGAGCAGTACTTC. Residues: CASSPPTLDYEQYF.

This chain connects TRBV5-8 to TRBJ2-7; D is unresolved. The CDR3 consists of 13 residues. The V and J ends lost 3 bases and 0 bases respectively, with 7 bases between them. Germline loops: CDR1 SGHTS, CDR2 YDEGEE. CDR3 DNA sequence: TGTGCCAGCAGCTCCCCACTCTCCTACGAGCAGTACTTC. It yields the protein CASSSPLSYEQYF.

This clone was recorded only once. The chain combines TRBV7-2 with TRBJ1-1, with a possible D match to TRBD1 (6 bases). Germline-derived CDR1 and CDR2 are SGHTA and FQGNSA. Trimming stripped 3 bases from V and 4 bases from J, with 12 bases between. The CDR3 runs 14 residues. In DNA, the CDR3 is TGTGCCAGCAGCTTCCGGCAGGGGAGCACTGAAGCTTTCTTT. Protein product: CASSFRQGSTEAFF.

The sample holds a few counts of this clone. The V call is TRBV11-3, the J call TRBJ1-4; D gene uncertain. This CDR3 comprises 13 residues. Trimming took off 1 base at V and 6 bases at J, with 6 bases between the two ends. Germline V gives CDR1 SGHNT, CDR2 YENEEA. The CDR3 coding sequence is TGTGCCAGCAGCTTAGGGGAGCATGAAAAACTGTTTTTT. Translation gives CASSLGEHEKLFF.

This chain uses TRBV14 with TRBJ1-2; D is uncertain. The CDR3 extends over 13 amino acids. The germline V and J ends were trimmed by 3 bases and 4 bases, with 9 bases remaining between them. Germline CDR1 is SGHDN and CDR2 is FVKESK. DNA of the CDR3: TGTGCCAGCAGCCACGACGTCACCTATGGCTACACCTTC. Amino acids: CASSHDVTYGYTF.

V usage is TRBV11-3 and J usage is TRBJ2-3, with 10 bases fitting TRBD2. The J segment lost 2 bases and the V segment lost 4 bases, leaving 3 bases of the junction unmatched. Per germline, CDR1 SGHNT and CDR2 YENEEA. The CDR3 spans 15 residues. CDR3 loop: CASSSLAGPTDTQYF. CDR3 bases: TGTGCCAGCAGCTCACTAGCGGGACCCACAGATACGCAGTATTTT.

The rearrangement joins TRBV7-2 to TRBJ1-5; D may be TRBD1 (6 bases). Trimming removed 5 bases from V and 3 bases from J, with 14 bases in between. The CDR3 is made up of 15 amino acids. Germline V gene sequence: CDR1 SGHTA, CDR2 FQGNSA. The CDR3 sequence is CASSDPGGYNQPQHF. The CDR3 nucleotides read TGTGCCAGCAGCGACCCTGGGGGCTACAATCAGCCCCAGCATTTT.